This TCR beta chain stems from a study of blood T cell repertoires in COVID-19. Study overall: Some COVID-19 samples were acute and others convalescent; all came from the United States, Italy and Spain. The cDNA or gDNA used as material had been derived from T cells, B-cell-depleted T cells, or PBMCs.

Original methodology: Amplification with reference gene primers provided the estimates of nucleated cell counts. Profiled with immunoSEQ multiplex PCR; TCRdb holds only in-frame clones, not every one. V, J and clone size reflect that table, while D and trimming were determined from the DNA. The sample has a few hundred thousand clones, approximately 86% seen once; the top ten hold roughly 3.1%. J lost 7 bases, V lost 6 bases, and 13 bases had no gene match. The germline V gene has CDR1 SGHTA and CDR2 FQGNSA. The CDR3 covers 15 residues. The source of this sequence is a human donor in a cohort sampled during active COVID-19. The V and J genes are TRBV7-2 and TRBJ2-7; 9 nucleotides align to TRBD1. Input material: peripheral blood. CDR3 coding DNA: TGTGCCAGCAGTCAAAGCCCTGGACAGGGGTGGGAGCAGTACTTC. This encodes CASSQSPGQGWEQYF.